The 32 T cell receptor beta chains below were found in one sample sequenced in a study of blood T cell repertoires in COVID-19. This table comes from immunoSEQ multiplex PCR, and its TCRdb copy is limited to in-frame clones, with some not included. Of about 270,000 clones listed, approximately 91% are singletons. The sample comprised PBMCs or T cells enriched from blood (not recorded which). Source of these receptors: a woman in her 40s with acute COVID-19.

In its sample, this clone was seen once. The V call is TRBV5-6, the J call TRBJ1-1; D is unclear. With 0 bases removed from V and 1 base from J, the gap between germline ends came to 7 bases. Germline V gene sequence: CDR1 SGHDT, CDR2 YYEEEE. This CDR3 comprises 14 residues. In DNA, the CDR3 is TGTGCCAGCAGCTTGGGAGGGAGGAACACTGAAGCTTTCTTT. The encoded protein is CASSLGGRNTEAFF.

This clone was picked up one time. The chain has TRBV7-2 and TRBJ2-5; D not certain. Per germline, CDR1 SGHTA and CDR2 FQGNSA. Trimming cost V 2 bases and J 2 bases, with 9 bases left between them. The CDR3 extends over 14 amino acids. The CDR3 loop is CASSLSASQETQYF. The CDR3 nucleotides read TGTGCCAGCAGCTTATCTGCCAGTCAAGAGACCCAGTACTTC.

The V gene is TRBV18, the J gene TRBJ2-1, with TRBD1 identical over 7 bases. The V and J ends lost 7 bases and 0 bases, in that order; junction bases with no gene match: 3. The CDR3 sequence is 14 residues long. The germline CDR1 and CDR2 sequences are KGHSH and LQKENI. CDR3 sequence: CASLRDSSYNEQFF. CDR3 DNA: TGTGCCAGCTTACGGGACAGCTCCTACAATGAGCAGTTCTTC.

This clone was seen once. The chain is built from TRBV7-2 and TRBJ2-2; 10 bases fit TRBD1. Germline CDR1 SGHTA, CDR2 FQGNSA. The junction had 4 bases not matched to a gene; V was cut back by 2 bases and J by 4 bases. This CDR3 is 16 amino acids long. CDR3 residues: CASSLWTGGSTGELFF. CDR3 nucleotide sequence: TGTGCCAGCAGCTTATGGACAGGGGGTAGCACCGGGGAGCTGTTTTTT.

The CDR3 loop reads CASSPTPDRVITGELFF. Written as DNA, the CDR3 is TGTGCCAGCAGCCCTACTCCGGACAGGGTAATCACCGGGGAGCTGTTTTTT. The V and J genes are TRBV9 and TRBJ2-2; the match to TRBD1 covers 8 bases. Trimming took 4 bases from V and 4 from J; bases not matched to a gene: 12. Per germline, CDR1 SGDLS and CDR2 YYNGEE. CDR3 size: 17 residues.

The chain employs TRBV2 and TRBJ2-1, with D unclear. This CDR3 has 14 residues. Trimming removed 3 bases at V and 2 bases at J, with 8 bases between. Per the germline V gene, CDR1 is SNHLY and CDR2 is FYNNEI. CDR3 protein: CASSDRRAYNEQFF. As DNA, the CDR3 is TGTGCCAGCAGTGATCGACGGGCCTACAATGAGCAGTTCTTC. The whole variable domain, filled in from reference TRBV2 and TRBJ2-1, reads EPEVTQTPSHQVTQMGQEVILRCVPISNHLYFYWYRQILGQKVEFLVSFYNNEISEKSEIFDDQFSVERPDGSNFTLKIRSTKLEDSAMYFCASSDRRAYNEQFFGPGTRLTVL.

The J gene is TRBJ1-2, the V gene TRBV30; a weak D match, TRBD1 (5 bases). Germline CDR1 GTSNPN, CDR2 SVGIG (reference sequence). This CDR3 is 15 amino acids long. The V end was cut by 3 bases, the J end by 4 bases, with 18 bases between. CDR3 nucleotide sequence: TGTGCCTGGAGCCCCCCGGGGGAGTCGGGCTATGGCTACACCTTC. It is translated as CAWSPPGESGYGYTF.

The chain carries TRBV7-2 and TRBJ2-3; 14 positions agree with TRBD2. The J segment lost 10 bases and the V segment lost 5 bases, leaving 14 bases of the junction unmatched. This CDR3 region has 17 residues. The germline V gene encodes CDR1 SGHTA and CDR2 FQGNSA. Here the CDR3 reads CASSPRGLAGGFGSQYF. The CDR3 DNA reads as TGTGCCAGCAGCCCGAGAGGACTAGCGGGAGGATTCGGCTCGCAGTATTTT.

This sequence joins TRBV19 and TRBJ2-1; TRBD2 aligns across 7 bases. Germline V gives CDR1 LNHDA, CDR2 SQIVND (reference sequence). Trimming cost V 6 bases and J 3 bases; bases outside gene matches: 5. The CDR3 contains 14 residues. This chain's CDR3 is CASRRRGIYNEQFF. CDR3 nucleotides: TGTGCCAGTAGGCGGCGGGGGATCTACAATGAGCAGTTCTTC.

This rearrangement joins TRBV5-8 to TRBJ1-2; D is undetermined. Trimming removed 6 bases from V and 0 bases from J, with 21 bases in between. Germline V lookup: CDR1 SGHTS, CDR2 YDEGEE. There are 17 residues in the CDR3. CDR3 protein: CASTEMAGNLANYGYTF. CDR3 nucleotide sequence: TGTGCCAGCACCGAGATGGCGGGGAACCTAGCTAACTATGGCTACACCTTC.

The J gene is TRBJ2-1, the V gene TRBV13; TRBD2 matches 9 bases. The V segment lost 5 bases and the J segment 8 bases; nucleotides outside the gene matches: 13. In germline, CDR1 is PRHDT, CDR2 FYEKMQ (reference sequence). The CDR3 totals 16 residues. CDR3 sequence (DNA): TGTGCCAGCAGCACACCTCTAGCGGGGCCCCTCTATGAGCAGTTCTTC. Translating gives CASSTPLAGPLYEQFF.

This rearrangement joins TRBV5-4 to TRBJ2-7; TRBD2 might be the D (6 bases). The V end lost 4 bases, the J end lost 3 bases, and 17 bases lay between the germline ends. The CDR3 is 15 amino acids. Germline CDR1 SGHNT, CDR2 YYREEE (reference sequence). CDR3 bases: TGTGCCAGCAGCAGGGAACTAGCCGGAGTCTACGAGCAGTACTTC. Amino acid sequence: CASSRELAGVYEQYF. Together with reference TRBV5-4 and TRBJ2-7, the CDR3 gives the full variable domain: ETGVTQSPTHLIKTRGQQVTLRCSSQSGHNTVSWYQQALGQGPQFIFQYYREEENGRGNFPPRFSGLQFPNYSSELNVNALELDDSALYLCASSRELAGVYEQYFGPGTRLTVT.

The chain carries TRBV9 and TRBJ2-4; 7 positions match TRBD2. This CDR3 region has 13 residues. Looked up from germline, CDR1 is SGDLS and CDR2 is YYNGEE. The trim removed 0 bases at V and 7 bases at J, leaving 1 base unmatched. The chain's CDR3 is CASSVGEGNIQYF. DNA for the CDR3: TGTGCCAGCAGCGTAGGGGAGGGGAACATTCAGTACTTC.

The rearrangement joins TRBV5-1 to TRBJ2-7, with 8 nucleotides matching TRBD1. This CDR3 is built from 14 residues. V dropped 0 bases and J dropped 5; count of bases not matched to a gene: 4. From germline, CDR1 is SGHRS and CDR2 YFSETQ. CDR3 in DNA: TGCGCCAGCAGCTTGGGGCAGGGGGCGCACGAGCAGTACTTC. Its translation: CASSLGQGAHEQYF.

The V call is TRBV6-2 or TRBV6-3, the J call TRBJ1-1; D call uncertain. CDR1 is MNHEY and CDR2 is SVGEGT in the germline V gene. The CDR3 contains 13 residues. Trimming took off 4 bases at V and 3 bases at J, with 9 bases between the two ends. In DNA, the CDR3 is TGTGCCAGCAGTTCAAGTTGGCACACTGAAGCTTTCTTT. It yields the protein CASSSSWHTEAFF.

The chain has TRBV28 and TRBJ1-2, with TRBD1 matching over 8 bases. This CDR3 comprises 13 residues. CDR1 and CDR2 (germline): MDHEN, SYDVKM. The V segment lost 5 bases and the J segment 8 bases; nucleotides outside the gene matches: 7. The CDR3 DNA is TGTGCCAGCAGTCCCGGACAGGGCGTCGGCTACACCTTC. Translated: CASSPGQGVGYTF.

The gene calls are TRBV7-9 and TRBJ1-2, with D unclear. CDR3 length equals 13 residues. Germline CDR1 is SEHNR and CDR2 is FQNEAQ (reference sequence). The V and J ends lost 4 bases and 5 bases respectively, with 11 bases between them. Written as DNA, the CDR3 is TGTGCCAGCAGCTCGAGGTCTATTTATGGCTACACCTTC. This gives the protein CASSSRSIYGYTF.

V and J are TRBV11-2 and TRBJ2-5, with a possible D match to TRBD1 (5 bases). The CDR3 sequence is 14 residues long. V lost 0 bases and J lost 4, with 9 bases in between. The germline V gene encodes CDR1 SGHAT and CDR2 FQNNGV. In nucleotides, the CDR3 is TGTGCCAGCAGCTTAGATCCAGGGCCAGAGACCCAGTACTTC. Its translation is CASSLDPGPETQYF.

V usage is TRBV4-2 and J usage is TRBJ1-1, with 7 nucleotides matching TRBD1. Germline assignment: CDR1 LGHNA and CDR2 YNFKEQ. The J segment lost 8 bases and the V segment lost 3 bases, leaving 6 bases of the junction unmatched. This CDR3 has 13 residues. CDR3 in amino acids: CASSHQTGTEAFF. The CDR3 DNA reads TGTGCCAGCAGCCATCAGACAGGGACCGAAGCTTTCTTT.

The J gene is TRBJ2-5, the V gene TRBV7-9, with TRBD2 identical over 10 bases. The CDR3 extends over 17 amino acids. From germline, CDR1 is SEHNR and CDR2 FQNEAQ (reference sequence). V gave up 5 bases and J gave up 5 bases; unmatched junction bases: 14. Here the CDR3 DNA reads TGTGCCAGCAGCCCCCCCCAACTAGCGGGATGGGGGGAGACCCAGTACTTC. Translated, it gives CASSPPQLAGWGETQYF.

This clone occurred once. The rearrangement uses TRBV19 and TRBJ2-2; the match to TRBD1 covers 9 bases. The CDR3 extends over 16 amino acids. Unmatched junction bases numbered 8, after V lost 4 bases and J lost 5 bases. From germline, CDR1 is LNHDA and CDR2 SQIVND (reference sequence). CDR3 DNA: TGTGCCAGTAGTACCGCCGGGACAGGGAGAACCGGGGAGCTGTTTTTT. Protein: CASSTAGTGRTGELFF.

This chain joins TRBV3-1 (or the pseudogene TRBV3-2) and TRBJ2-2, with 9 bases fitting TRBD2. CDR1 is LGHDT and CDR2 is YNNKEL in the germline V gene (reference sequence). CDR3 size: 17 residues. Trimming at V came to 8 bases and at J to 0 bases, leaving 10 bases not matched to a gene. CDR3 DNA: TGTGCCAGCGGCCGGCTAGCGGGAATCGCGAACACCGGGGAGCTGTTTTTT. Encoded protein: CASGRLAGIANTGELFF.

The CDR3 DNA is TGTGCCAGCAGCTCTTCAAGGACAGTCCCAGATACGCAGTATTTT. This encodes CASSSSRTVPDTQYF. The V call is TRBV11-2, the J call TRBJ2-3; maybe TRBD1 (6 bases). Germline values: CDR1 SGHAT, CDR2 FQNNGV. This CDR3 has 15 amino acids. V was clipped by 4 bases and J by 4 bases, with 15 bases between them.

The genes are TRBV29-1 and TRBJ2-2; 9 bases match TRBD1. The CDR3 runs to 16 residues. The germline V gene encodes CDR1 SQVTM and CDR2 ANQGSEA. V was clipped by 1 base and J by 3 bases; unmatched bases: 6. The CDR3 sequence: CSVEGRGTGYTGELFF. Written as DNA, the CDR3 is TGCAGCGTTGAAGGCCGGGGGACAGGGTACACCGGGGAGCTGTTTTTT.

This clone was detected only once. The chain joins TRBV2 to TRBJ1-4, with a weak D call TRBD1 (5 bases). V was shortened by 4 bases and J by 6 bases, with 12 bases between the two germline ends. The V gene's germline CDR1 is SNHLY and CDR2 FYNNEI. The CDR3 has 14 amino acids. CDR3 DNA sequence: TGTGCCAGCAGTGTGAGCAGGGCCGATGAAAAACTGTTTTTT. Protein sequence: CASSVSRADEKLFF.

This rearrangement joins TRBV5-5 to TRBJ1-4, with TRBD1 identical over 8 bases. CDR3 size: 17 residues. Germline V gene lookup returns CDR1 SGHKS and CDR2 YYEKEE (reference sequence). Trimming took 4 bases from V and 4 from J; bases not matched to a gene: 12. The CDR3 region is CASSPGRQGLLNEKLFF. The CDR3 coding sequence is TGTGCCAGCAGCCCCGGGCGACAGGGGCTCCTTAATGAAAAACTGTTTTTT.

The J gene is TRBJ1-5, the V gene TRBV28; 9 bases agree with TRBD1. The J segment lost 4 bases and the V segment lost 4 bases, leaving 8 bases of the junction unmatched. From germline, CDR1 is MDHEN and CDR2 SYDVKM. There are 16 residues in the CDR3. In DNA, the CDR3 is TGTGCCAGCAGTTCCCTATATGGACAGGGGAATCAGCCCCAGCATTTT. It specifies CASSSLYGQGNQPQHF.

V and J are TRBV20-1 and TRBJ2-5, with D unclear. Germline assignment: CDR1 DFQATT and CDR2 SNEGSKA (reference sequence). With 4 bases removed from V and 5 bases from J, the gap between germline ends came to 8 bases. The CDR3 runs to 11 residues. CDR3 nucleotides: TGCAGTGCTACCTCGTTGGAGACCCAGTACTTC. Translated: CSATSLETQYF.

The V gene is TRBV7-3, the J gene TRBJ1-1; D uncertain. The CDR3 is 14 amino acids. Germline V CDR1 and CDR2: SGHTA, FQGTGA. With 2 bases removed from V and 2 bases from J, the gap between germline ends came to 9 bases. For the CDR3, the DNA is TGTGCCAGCAGCTTAGGTCAGGCTAACACTGAAGCTTTCTTT. Protein product: CASSLGQANTEAFF.

The chain links TRBV2 to TRBJ1-2; 9 bases agree with TRBD1. The V segment lost 4 bases and the J segment 3 bases; nucleotides outside the gene matches: 3. The CDR3 extends over 14 amino acids. CDR1 is SNHLY, CDR2 FYNNEI, per germline. CDR3 DNA sequence: TGTGCCAGCAGTGTTGACAGGGGGTACTATGGCTACACCTTC. It yields the protein CASSVDRGYYGYTF.

The chain uses TRBV6-2 or TRBV6-3 and TRBJ2-1; the match to TRBD2 covers 11 bases. Germline CDR1 and CDR2: MNHEY and SVGEGT. Trimming cost V 0 bases and J 5 bases; bases outside gene matches: 0. The CDR3 consists of 15 residues. This CDR3 reads CASSYSSGRDNEQFF. DNA of the CDR3: TGTGCCAGCAGTTACTCTAGCGGGAGGGACAATGAGCAGTTCTTC.

This clone came up once. This chain joins TRBV19 and TRBJ1-4; D call uncertain. Deletions cut 2 bases from V and 8 bases from J, with 12 bases between. The germline gives CDR1 LNHDA, CDR2 SQIVND (reference sequence). The CDR3 covers 14 residues. The CDR3 region is CASSISRLGEKLFF. CDR3 in DNA: TGTGCCAGTAGTATAAGCCGGCTCGGGGAAAAACTGTTTTTT.